The entry below gives a single TCR beta chain sequence along with its context. Sequencing was performed with immunoSEQ multiplex PCR; in TCRdb, only in-frame clones are kept and a portion is missing. Among about 20,000 clones listed, around 82% were seen once. This specimen belongs to a study of OX40 agonist ivuxolimab in advanced cancers. Overall study context: Ivuxolimab, an antibody acting as an agonist of OX40 (CD134), was used to treat patients.

The CDR3 totals 15 residues. Germline values: CDR1 LGHNA, CDR2 YSLEER. With V trimmed by 4 bases and J by 4 bases, 7 bases remained unmatched. This receptor was taken from an adult with an advanced solid tumor such as melanoma, head and neck, liver or kidney cancer. The sequencing here drew on CD4+ or CD8+ T cells sorted from blood, taken in a trial of the OX40 agonist ivuxolimab. The rearrangement links TRBV4-3 to TRBJ2-1, with 7 bases matching TRBD1. CDR3: CASSLNRGWYNEQFF. The CDR3 nucleotides are TGCGCCAGCAGCCTAAACAGGGGTTGGTACAATGAGCAGTTCTTC.